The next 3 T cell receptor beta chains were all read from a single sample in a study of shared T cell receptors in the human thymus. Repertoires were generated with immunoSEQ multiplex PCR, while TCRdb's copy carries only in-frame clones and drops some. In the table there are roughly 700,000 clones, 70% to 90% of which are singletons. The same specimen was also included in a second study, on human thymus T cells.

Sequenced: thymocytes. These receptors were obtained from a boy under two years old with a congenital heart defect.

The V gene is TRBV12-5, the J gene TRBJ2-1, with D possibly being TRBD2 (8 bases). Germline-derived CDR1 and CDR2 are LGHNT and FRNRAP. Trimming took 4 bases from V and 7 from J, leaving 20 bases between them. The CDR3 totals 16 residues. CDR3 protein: CASGSARGREANEQFF. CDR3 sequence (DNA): TGTGCTAGTGGTTCAGCGAGGGGGCGGGAGGCTAATGAGCAGTTCTTC.

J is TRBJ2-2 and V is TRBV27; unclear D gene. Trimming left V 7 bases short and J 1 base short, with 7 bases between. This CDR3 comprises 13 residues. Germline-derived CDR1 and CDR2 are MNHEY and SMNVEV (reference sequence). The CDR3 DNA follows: TGTGCCAGCATTGCGGAGAACACCGGGGAGCTGTTTTTT. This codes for CASIAENTGELFF.

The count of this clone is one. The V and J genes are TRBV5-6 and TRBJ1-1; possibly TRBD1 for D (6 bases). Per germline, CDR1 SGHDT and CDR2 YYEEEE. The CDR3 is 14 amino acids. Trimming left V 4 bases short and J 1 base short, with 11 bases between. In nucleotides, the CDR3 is TGTGCCAGCAGCGGGGGGGCCAGGAACACTGAAGCTTTCTTT. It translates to CASSGGARNTEAFF.